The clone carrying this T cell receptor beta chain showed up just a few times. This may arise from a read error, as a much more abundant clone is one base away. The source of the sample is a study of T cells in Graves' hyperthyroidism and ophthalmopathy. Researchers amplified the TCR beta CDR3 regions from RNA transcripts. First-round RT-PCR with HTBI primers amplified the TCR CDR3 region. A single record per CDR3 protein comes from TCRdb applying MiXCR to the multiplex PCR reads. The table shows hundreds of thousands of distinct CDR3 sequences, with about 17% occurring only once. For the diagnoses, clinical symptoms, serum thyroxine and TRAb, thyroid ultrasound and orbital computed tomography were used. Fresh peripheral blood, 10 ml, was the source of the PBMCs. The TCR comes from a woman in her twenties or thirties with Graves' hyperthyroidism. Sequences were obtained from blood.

In DNA, the CDR3 is TGTGACAGCAGTTCTTCAGGGGGTTCAAGGAATGAGCAGTTCTTC. Its translation: CDSSSSGGSRNEQFF. This chain uses TRBV28 with TRBJ2-1, with 7 bases identical to TRBD1. Germline V gene sequence: CDR1 MDHEN, CDR2 SYDVKM. The CDR3 is 15 residues long.